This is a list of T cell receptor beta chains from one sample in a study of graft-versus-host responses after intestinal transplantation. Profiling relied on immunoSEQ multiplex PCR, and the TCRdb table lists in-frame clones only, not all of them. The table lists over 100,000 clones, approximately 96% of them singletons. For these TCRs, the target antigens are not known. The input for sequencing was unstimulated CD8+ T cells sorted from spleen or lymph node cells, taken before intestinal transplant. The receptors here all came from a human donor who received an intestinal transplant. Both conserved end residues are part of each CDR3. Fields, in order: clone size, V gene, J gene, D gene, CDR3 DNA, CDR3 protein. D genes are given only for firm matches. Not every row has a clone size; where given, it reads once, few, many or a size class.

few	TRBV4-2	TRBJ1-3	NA	TGTGCCAGCAGCCAGGAGGGCTCTGGAAACACCATATATTTT	CASSQEGSGNTIYF
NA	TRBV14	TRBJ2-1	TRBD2	TGTGCCAGCAGCCATAGCGGGAGCTACAATGAGCAGTTCTTC	CASSHSGSYNEQFF
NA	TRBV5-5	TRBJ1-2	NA	TGTGCCAGCAGCCCGGACCCTGCCTCTAACTATGGCTACACCTTC	CASSPDPASNYGYTF
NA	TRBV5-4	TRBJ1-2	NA	TGTGCCAGCAGCTTGCCAACCCCGCAGTATGGCTACACCTTC	CASSLPTPQYGYTF
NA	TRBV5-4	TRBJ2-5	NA	TGTGCCAGCAGCTTGGGAGGAATGGAGACCCAGTACTTC	CASSLGGMETQYF
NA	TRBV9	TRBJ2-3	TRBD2	TGTGCCAGCAGCGGAGGGACTAGCGGGAGCACAGATACGCAGTATTTT	CASSGGTSGSTDTQYF
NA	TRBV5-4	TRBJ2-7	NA	TGTGCCAGCAGCCTGGGTCCAGGGGACCCTTACGAGCAGTACTTC	CASSLGPGDPYEQYF
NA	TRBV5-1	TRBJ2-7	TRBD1	TGCGCCAGCAGCATGGGACAGGGGAGCACCTACGAGCAGTACTTC	CASSMGQGSTYEQYF
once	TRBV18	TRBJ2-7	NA	TGTGCCAGCTCCCAGGCTCGTAGCGCGGCGTACGAGCAGTACTTC	CASSQARSAAYEQYF
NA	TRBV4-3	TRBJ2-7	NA	TGCGCCAGCAGCCAGTTCGGCTCTAACTACGAGCAGTACTTC	CASSQFGSNYEQYF
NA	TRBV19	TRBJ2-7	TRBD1	TGTGCCAGTAGGGCGGGACAGGGGAGGTCCTACGAGCAGTACTTC	CASRAGQGRSYEQYF
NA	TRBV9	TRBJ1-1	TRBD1	TGTGCCAGCAGCACCTCAAGAACAGGGGGCACTGAAGCTTTCTTT	CASSTSRTGGTEAFF
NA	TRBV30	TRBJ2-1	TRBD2	TGTGCCTGGAGTGAGGCGGGAGGCGTAGATGAGCAGTTCTTC	CAWSEAGGVDEQFF
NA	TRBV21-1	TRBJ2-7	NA	TGTGCCAGCAGCACCAGGGACCGGGGATCCTACGAGCAGTACTTC	CASSTRDRGSYEQYF
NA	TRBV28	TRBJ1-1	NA	TGTGCCAGCAGTTTTCTGGGGGAAAGAACTGAAGCTTTCTTT	CASSFLGERTEAFF
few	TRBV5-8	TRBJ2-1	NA	TGTGCCAGCAGCTTCGGGGCGGGATCGGCACCGCGGATCAATGAGCAGTTCTTC	CASSFGAGSAPRINEQFF
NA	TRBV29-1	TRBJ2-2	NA	TGCAGCGCCCCGACCGTGAACACCGGGGAGCTGTTTTTT	CSAPTVNTGELFF
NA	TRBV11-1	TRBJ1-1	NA	TGTGCCAGCAGCCGATACGTTGAGAGCCGTATGGTGAACACTGAAGCTTTCTTT	CASSRYVESRMVNTEAFF
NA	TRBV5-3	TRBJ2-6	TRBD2	TGTGCCAGCAGACTAGCGGGCTCTGGGGCCAACGTCCTGACTTTC	CASRLAGSGANVLTF
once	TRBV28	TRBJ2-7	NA	TGTGCCAGCAGTTACGGGACGGTGGCCTACGAGCAGTACTTC	CASSYGTVAYEQYF